This TCR beta chain is from a study of blood T cell repertoires in COVID-19. Clones were read by immunoSEQ multiplex PCR, and TCRdb kept only the in-frame ones, dropping some. The table includes some 200,000 clones, about 85% detected once. CDR3 length: 15 amino acids. Trimming took off 0 bases at V and 8 bases at J, with 17 bases between the two ends. CDR1 and CDR2 from the germline V gene are SGDLS and YYNGEE. Material: peripheral blood. The receptor comes from a man in his sixties or seventies with acute or convalescent COVID-19. V is TRBV9 and J is TRBJ1-2, with D maybe TRBD1 (6 bases). The CDR3 nucleotides read TGTGCCAGCAGCGTAGCGCAGGGGTATGATTTAGGCTACACCTTC. Protein: CASSVAQGYDLGYTF.